This T cell receptor (beta chain) was documented in a study of shared clonotypes between healthy human individuals. Produced via immunoSEQ multiplex PCR; TCRdb's table is partial and in-frame only. This sample yields fewer than 1.8 million clones, of which 97% to 99% are seen a single time; roughly 0.35% belongs to the top ten. CDR1 MNHNY and CDR2 SVGAGI come from the germline V gene (reference sequence). The CDR3 contains 13 residues. The junction had 6 bases not matched to a gene; V was cut back by 7 bases and J by 4 bases. Input material: naive CD4+ T cells sorted from blood. Subset: CD45RA+ positively selected. This sequence was found in a young man in good health. The chain is built from TRBV6-6 and TRBJ2-7, with 8 bases fitting TRBD2. DNA for the CDR3: TGTGCCAGCACCCGGGGGGGAGAGTACGAGCAGTACTTC. Translating it yields CASTRGGEYEQYF.